Listed here are 2 T cell receptor beta chains from one sample, sequenced in a study of blood T cell repertoires in COVID-19. Clones were sequenced by immunoSEQ multiplex PCR, and TCRdb holds only the in-frame ones, with some missing. The table includes over 100,000 clones, roughly 84% detected once. Sequences were obtained from peripheral blood. The source is a woman older than 75 with active or convalescent COVID-19.

This sequence joins TRBV4-2 and TRBJ2-3; 8 nucleotides match TRBD1. V gave up 0 bases and J gave up 6 bases; unmatched junction bases: 17. This CDR3 region has 19 residues. The V gene's germline CDR1 is LGHNA and CDR2 YNFKEQ. CDR3 nucleotides: TGTGCCAGCAGCCAAGAAGGGGACTTGCTCGTCCAGGGGGCTGATACGCAGTATTTT. It translates to CASSQEGDLLVQGADTQYF.

This chain uses TRBV5-6 with TRBJ2-7, with 11 nucleotides matching TRBD2. The CDR3 has 15 amino acids. Germline CDR1 is SGHDT and CDR2 is YYEEEE. J lost 3 bases, V lost 1 base, and 3 bases had no gene match. DNA for the CDR3: TGTGCCAGCAGCTTGAGGGGACTAGCGGACTACGAGCAGTACTTC. Translation: CASSLRGLADYEQYF.